A selection of T cell receptor beta chains follows, all from one sample in a study of T cells in Graves' hyperthyroidism and ophthalmopathy. In TCRdb, the multiplex PCR reads were re-called with MiXCR into one record per CDR3 protein. Of roughly 500,000 distinct CDR3 sequences in the sample, 46% are singletons; the top ten hold under 20%. Specimen: peripheral blood or thyroid tissue (not recorded which). The receptors here all came from an adult woman with Graves' disease, either hyperthyroidism or ophthalmopathy (not recorded which). CDR3s leave out the opening cysteine and the closing phenylalanine or tryptophan. Each record gives: V gene, J gene, CDR3 protein.

TRBV5-1	TRBJ2-1	ASREGDYGEQF
TRBV14	TRBJ1-1	ASGRQGYDPEAF
TRBV19	TRBJ1-5	ASKVTKQGSQPQH
TRBV2	TRBJ2-7	ASRRGQGNYEQY
TRBV7-6	TRBJ1-4	ASSSIDGGDEKLF
TRBV9	TRBJ1-5	ASSVKPQTDDNQPQH
TRBV19	TRBJ1-5	ATARTGGRGSQH
TRBV9	TRBJ2-1	ASSVEGGGAHEQF
TRBV2	TRBJ1-6	ASSAEGNSPLH
TRBV2	TRBJ2-3	ASGRGGDTQY
TRBV10-3	TRBJ2-7	AISEGGDGPRDEQY
TRBV9	TRBJ1-1	ASSSGQGHTEAF
TRBV7-9	TRBJ2-7	ASSLPTGPYEQY
TRBV7-9	TRBJ1-1	ASSLGQGSTF
TRBV29-1	TRBJ1-3	SVSTGNSGNTIY